These 20 T cell receptor beta chains originate from one sample sequenced in a study of blood T cell repertoires in COVID-19. The method was immunoSEQ multiplex PCR; TCRdb's version includes in-frame clones alone and lacks a portion of them. Here the sample spans roughly 150,000 clones, over 70% being singletons. Sequencing was done on a sample of peripheral blood. The receptor source for this set is a man aged 55-75 years with acute or convalescent COVID-19.

As for this clone: One end of the junction does not line up with germline, which may come from a read error. J is TRBJ2-2 and V is TRBV7-2; 7 nucleotides match TRBD1. The CDR3 is 13 residues long. Germline V gene lookup returns CDR1 SGHTA and CDR2 FQGNSA. The chain's CDR3 is CASRLGPTGALFF. The CDR3 DNA is TGTGCCAGCAGATTAGGACCTACAGGGGCGCTGTTTTTT.

The J gene is TRBJ2-7, the V gene TRBV5-6, with TRBD1 identical over 8 bases. Germline V lookup: CDR1 SGHDT, CDR2 YYEEEE. Losses at the gene ends were 2 bases for V and 4 bases for J; bases not matched to a gene: 8. This CDR3 contains 15 residues. The CDR3, as DNA: TGTGCCAGCAGCTTTGGAAGACAGGGGAGGTACGAGCAGTACTTC. Translated, it gives CASSFGRQGRYEQYF.

The CDR3 DNA follows: TGCGCCAGCAGCCCTACTAGCGGAGTCACCGGGGAGCTGTTTTTT. Translating it yields CASSPTSGVTGELFF. The chain is built from TRBV5-1 and TRBJ2-2; TRBD2 matches at 8 bases. This CDR3 spans 15 amino acids. V trimming: 4 bases; J trimming: 4 bases; junction bases outside the gene matches: 6. Germline lookup yields CDR1 SGHRS and CDR2 YFSETQ.

The CDR3 DNA reads TGTGCCAGCAGGACTAGCGGGGGTAACAATGAGCAGTTCTTC. It is translated as CASRTSGGNNEQFF. V and J are TRBV11-2 and TRBJ2-1, with 12 bases lining up with TRBD2. The CDR3 consists of 14 residues. CDR1 and CDR2 (germline): SGHAT, FQNNGV. V trimming: 6 bases; J trimming: 5 bases; junction bases outside the gene matches: 2. Looking up the rest from reference TRBV11-2 and TRBJ2-1 gives the full variable domain: EAGVAQSPRYKIIEKRQSVAFWCNPISGHATLYWYQQILGQGPKLLIQFQNNGVVDDSQLPKDRFSAERLKGVDSTLKIQPAKLEDSAVYLCASRTSGGNNEQFFGPGTRLTVL.

The rearrangement links TRBV5-4 to TRBJ2-7; the D gene is possibly TRBD1 (6 bases). The CDR3 totals 14 residues. V gave up 3 bases and J gave up 0 bases, with 10 bases separating them. Germline lookup yields CDR1 SGHNT and CDR2 YYREEE (reference sequence). This CDR3 reads CASSSRQDSYEQYF. CDR3 nucleotides: TGTGCCAGCAGCTCCCGACAGGACTCCTACGAGCAGTACTTC.

The chain links TRBV30 to TRBJ1-2; TRBD1 agrees at 9 bases. The germline gives CDR1 GTSNPN, CDR2 SVGIG (reference sequence). This CDR3 has 14 residues. V was clipped by 7 bases and J by 7 bases; unmatched bases: 13. CDR3 protein: CALEGQQGASGYTF. The CDR3, as DNA: TGTGCCTTGGAGGGCCAACAGGGGGCGAGTGGCTACACCTTC.

The J gene is TRBJ2-5, the V gene TRBV29-1; a weak D match, TRBD1 (8 bases). The germline gives CDR1 SQVTM, CDR2 ANQGSEA. V was cut by 6 bases and J by 2 bases, with 19 bases left in between. The CDR3 covers 15 residues. DNA of the CDR3: TGCAGCGTCGCTACAGGGGGGGGTGGGCAAGAGACCCAGTACTTC. Translated, it gives CSVATGGGGQETQYF. Looking up the rest from reference TRBV29-1 and TRBJ2-5 gives the full variable domain: SAVISQKPSRDICQRGTSLTIQCQVDSQVTMMFWYRQQPGQSLTLIATANQGSEATYESGFVIDKFPISRPNLTFSTLTVSNMSPEDSSIYLCSVATGGGGQETQYFGPGTRLLVL.

The V call is TRBV2, the J call TRBJ2-4, with 16 positions matching TRBD2. This CDR3 region has 20 residues. Trimming took 6 bases from V and 0 from J; bases not matched to a gene: 11. In germline, CDR1 is SNHLY, CDR2 FYNNEI. CDR3 loop: CASRKGLAGGPGLAKNIQYF. In DNA, the CDR3 is TGTGCCAGCAGGAAGGGACTAGCGGGGGGGCCCGGATTAGCCAAAAACATTCAGTACTTC.

This chain uses TRBV6-5 with TRBJ1-4; D is possibly TRBD1 (6 bases). The CDR3 is 14 amino acids. V lost 7 bases and J 1 base, leaving 10 bases between the germline ends. CDR1 is MNHEY, CDR2 SVGAGI, per germline. CDR3 sequence: CASKRGGTNEKLFF. The CDR3 region has the DNA TGTGCCAGCAAAAGGGGGGGAACTAATGAAAAACTGTTTTTT.

The CDR3: CSAGTSGGYTQYF. The CDR3 nucleotides are TGCAGCGCCGGGACTAGCGGGGGTTATACGCAGTATTTT. This rearrangement joins TRBV29-1 to TRBJ2-3; 14 positions match TRBD2. The CDR3 covers 13 residues. Germline assignment: CDR1 SQVTM and CDR2 ANQGSEA. The junction had 4 bases not matched to a gene; V was cut back by 7 bases and J by 7 bases.

The V and J genes are TRBV2 and TRBJ1-4; a possible D gene is TRBD1 (5 bases). Germline V gene sequence: CDR1 SNHLY, CDR2 FYNNEI. V was clipped by 6 bases and J by 8 bases, with 13 bases between them. The length of the CDR3 is 13 residues. The CDR3 is CASSPPGNEKLFF. DNA of the CDR3: TGTGCCAGCAGCCCCCCAGGGAACGAAAAACTGTTTTTT.

The J gene is TRBJ2-3, the V gene TRBV7-3; 11 bases agree with TRBD1. CDR3 length equals 17 residues. With V trimmed by 5 bases and J by 4 bases, 11 bases remained unmatched. Germline-derived CDR1 and CDR2 are SGHTA and FQGTGA. This CDR3 is CASSPRGGQGAADTQYF. DNA for the CDR3: TGTGCCAGCAGCCCAAGGGGCGGACAGGGGGCCGCAGATACGCAGTATTTT.

The rearrangement joins TRBV5-4 to TRBJ1-6; TRBD1 matches at 9 bases. The V gene end was trimmed by 3 bases and the J gene end by 9 bases; junction bases not matched to a gene: 10. There are 16 residues in the CDR3. In germline, CDR1 is SGHNT, CDR2 YYREEE (reference sequence). CDR3 loop: CASSYTGTGFRSPLHF. As DNA, the CDR3 is TGTGCCAGCAGCTATACCGGGACAGGGTTCCGTTCACCCCTCCACTTT. The entire variable domain, with the rest obtained from reference TRBV5-4 and TRBJ1-6, is as follows: ETGVTQSPTHLIKTRGQQVTLRCSSQSGHNTVSWYQQALGQGPQFIFQYYREEENGRGNFPPRFSGLQFPNYSSELNVNALELDDSALYLCASSYTGTGFRSPLHFGNGTRLTVT.

The chain couples TRBV27 to TRBJ1-1; the D is unclear. Germline CDR1 reads MNHEY; CDR2 reads SMNVEV (reference sequence). The CDR3 spans 10 residues. V lost 10 bases and J 7 bases, leaving 10 bases between the germline ends. CDR3 nucleotide sequence: TGTGCCACACCGACGGGTGAAGCTTTCTTT. It is translated as CATPTGEAFF.

V is TRBV2 and J is TRBJ2-2; 7 bases are a match to TRBD2. V lost 11 bases and J lost 7; bases outside the gene matches: 13. Germline CDR1 reads SNHLY; CDR2 reads FYNNEI. The CDR3 is 14 residues long. The CDR3 region has the DNA TGTGCCCTCGGGGGGAGGGAAGAGGACGGGGAGCTGTTTTTT. Translated, it gives CALGGREEDGELFF.

The table lists this clone with a count of one. This chain joins TRBV6-5 and TRBJ1-1, with D uncertain. The CDR3 length is 13 residues. V dropped 8 bases and J dropped 3 bases, with 13 bases sitting between them. Germline V gene data show CDR1 as MNHEY and CDR2 as SVGAGI. The CDR3 sequence: CASRAVIYTEAFF. The CDR3 DNA is TGTGCCAGCCGCGCGGTAATCTACACTGAAGCTTTCTTT.

The chain combines TRBV6-5 with TRBJ2-1, with D maybe TRBD1 (6 bases). Trimming shortened V by 6 bases and J by 9 bases, and 12 bases separated the two germline ends. The CDR3 contains 12 residues. Germline CDR1 reads MNHEY; CDR2 reads SVGAGI. The CDR3 bases are TGTGCCAGCAGCCTCAGGGGCGGTGAGCAGTTCTTC. This translates into CASSLRGGEQFF.

The chain combines TRBV5-8 with TRBJ2-5; perhaps TRBD1 as D (5 bases). Trimming removed 2 bases at V and 6 bases at J, with 11 bases between. The CDR3 has 13 amino acids. Germline-derived CDR1 and CDR2 are SGHTS and YDEGEE. CDR3 in amino acids: CASSFPRVKTQYF. The CDR3 DNA is TGTGCCAGCAGCTTCCCCAGGGTAAAGACCCAGTACTTC.

The V gene is TRBV6-1, the J gene TRBJ2-1; 12 bases agree with TRBD2. Per the germline V gene, CDR1 is MNHNS and CDR2 is SASEGT. Losses at the gene ends were 1 base for V and 5 bases for J; bases not matched to a gene: 9. CDR3 length: 18 amino acids. This CDR3 is CASSEGLAGGPRNNEQFF. CDR3 nucleotide sequence: TGTGCCAGCAGTGAAGGGCTAGCGGGAGGGCCGAGAAACAATGAGCAGTTCTTC.

The chain recombines TRBV5-1 with TRBJ1-6; 7 positions match TRBD1. CDR1 and CDR2 from the germline V gene are SGHRS and YFSETQ. The CDR3 loop spans 15 amino acids. V was clipped by 3 bases and J by 8 bases; unmatched bases: 8. The CDR3 reads CASSSNGQEYSPLHF. Written as DNA, the CDR3 is TGCGCCAGCAGCTCTAACGGACAGGAATATTCACCCCTCCACTTT.